A selection of T cell receptor beta chains follows, all from one sample in a study of T cells in Graves' hyperthyroidism and ophthalmopathy. A single record per CDR3 protein comes from TCRdb applying MiXCR to the multiplex PCR reads. The table lists more than 300,000 distinct CDR3 sequences, over 11% of them singletons. The sequenced material came from blood. These TCRs come from a woman aged 55-69 years with Graves' hyperthyroidism. The conserved cysteine and the conserved F or W are not part of the CDR3 here.

V | CDR3
TRBV18 | ASSSSDNEQF
TRBV28 | ASSLRGQGGEQY
TRBV20-1 | SAESTDTQY
TRBV15 | ATSRPGTGGDIQY
TRBV12-3/TRBV12-4 | ASNSQQGQPQH
TRBV5-6 | ASSSLRQGSYEQY
TRBV19 | ASSIVAFSYNEQF
TRBV18 | ASSPENTIY
TRBV9 | ASSPQWEGANEQF
TRBV2 | ASARDGNQPQH
TRBV3-1 | ASSQLGTSTDTQY
TRBV2 | ASSVAGARTDTQY